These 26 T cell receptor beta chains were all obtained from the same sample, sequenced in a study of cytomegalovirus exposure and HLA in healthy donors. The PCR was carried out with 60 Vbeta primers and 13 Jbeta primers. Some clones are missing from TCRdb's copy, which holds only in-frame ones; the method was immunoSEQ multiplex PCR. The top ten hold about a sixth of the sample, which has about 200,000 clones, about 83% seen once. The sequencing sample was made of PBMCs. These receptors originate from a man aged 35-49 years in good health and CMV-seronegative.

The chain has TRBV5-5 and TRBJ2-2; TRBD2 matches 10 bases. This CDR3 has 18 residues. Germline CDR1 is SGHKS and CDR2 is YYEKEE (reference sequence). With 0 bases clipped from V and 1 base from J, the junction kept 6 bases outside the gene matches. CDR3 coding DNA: TGTGCCAGCAGCTTGGGAACAGCGGGGGGGCGGAACACCGGGGAGCTGTTTTTT. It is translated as CASSLGTAGGRNTGELFF.

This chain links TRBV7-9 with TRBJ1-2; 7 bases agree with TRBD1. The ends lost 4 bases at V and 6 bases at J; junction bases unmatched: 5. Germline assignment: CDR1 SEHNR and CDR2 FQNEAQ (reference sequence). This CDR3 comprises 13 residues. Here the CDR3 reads CASSWGQTDGYTF. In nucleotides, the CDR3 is TGTGCCAGCAGCTGGGGACAGACAGATGGCTACACCTTC.

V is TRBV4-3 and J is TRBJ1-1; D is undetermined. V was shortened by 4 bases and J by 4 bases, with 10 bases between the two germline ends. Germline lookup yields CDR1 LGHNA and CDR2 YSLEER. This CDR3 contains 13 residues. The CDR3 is CASSPAGSTEAFF. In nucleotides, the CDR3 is TGCGCCAGCAGCCCCGCCGGGTCCACTGAAGCTTTCTTT.

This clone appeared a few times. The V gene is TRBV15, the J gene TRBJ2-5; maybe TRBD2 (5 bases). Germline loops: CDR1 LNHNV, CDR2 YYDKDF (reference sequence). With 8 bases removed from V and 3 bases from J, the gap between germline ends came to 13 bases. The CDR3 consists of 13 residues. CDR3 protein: CATLKSGKETQYF. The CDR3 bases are TGTGCCACCCTAAAGTCGGGGAAAGAGACCCAGTACTTC.

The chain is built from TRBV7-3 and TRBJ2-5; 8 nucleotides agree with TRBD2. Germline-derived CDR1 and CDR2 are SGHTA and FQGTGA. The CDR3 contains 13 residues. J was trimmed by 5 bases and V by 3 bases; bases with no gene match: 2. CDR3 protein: CASSFGGGETQYF. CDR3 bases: TGTGCCAGCAGCTTCGGCGGGGGGGAGACCCAGTACTTC.

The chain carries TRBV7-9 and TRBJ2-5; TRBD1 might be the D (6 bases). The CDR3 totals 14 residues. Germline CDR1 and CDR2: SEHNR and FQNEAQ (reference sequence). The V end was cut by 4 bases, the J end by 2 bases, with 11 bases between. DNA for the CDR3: TGTGCCAGCAGCTCAGGACAGAGACAAGAGACCCAGTACTTC. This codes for CASSSGQRQETQYF.

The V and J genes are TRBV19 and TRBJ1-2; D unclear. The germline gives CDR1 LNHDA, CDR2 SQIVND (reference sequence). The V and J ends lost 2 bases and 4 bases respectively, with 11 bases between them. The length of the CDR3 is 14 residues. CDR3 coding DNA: TGTGCCAGTAGTATATCGGACGCGGGCTATGGCTACACCTTC. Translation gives CASSISDAGYGYTF. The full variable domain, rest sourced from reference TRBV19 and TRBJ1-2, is DGGITQSPKYLFRKEGQNVTLSCEQNLNHDAMYWYRQDPGQGLRLIYYSQIVNDFQKGDIAEGYSVSREKKESFPLTVTSAQKNPTAFYLCASSISDAGYGYTFGSGTRLTVV.

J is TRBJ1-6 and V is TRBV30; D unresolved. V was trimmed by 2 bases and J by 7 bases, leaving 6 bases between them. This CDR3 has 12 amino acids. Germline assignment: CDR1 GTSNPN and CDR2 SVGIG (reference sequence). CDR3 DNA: TGTGCCTGGAGTCCTGAGAATTCACCCCTCCACTTT. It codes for CAWSPENSPLHF. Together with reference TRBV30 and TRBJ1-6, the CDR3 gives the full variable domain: SQTIHQWPATLVQPVGSPLSLECTVEGTSNPNLYWYRQAAGRGLQLLFYSVGIGQISSEVPQNLSASRPQDRQFILSSKKLLLSDSGFYLCAWSPENSPLHFGNGTRLTVT.

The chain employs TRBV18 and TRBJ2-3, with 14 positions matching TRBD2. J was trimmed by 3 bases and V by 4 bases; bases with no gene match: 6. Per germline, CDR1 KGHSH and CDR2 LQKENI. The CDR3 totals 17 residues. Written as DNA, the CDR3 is TGTGCCAGCTCACGCGGGACTAGCGGGAGTGGAACAGATACGCAGTATTTT. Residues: CASSRGTSGSGTDTQYF.

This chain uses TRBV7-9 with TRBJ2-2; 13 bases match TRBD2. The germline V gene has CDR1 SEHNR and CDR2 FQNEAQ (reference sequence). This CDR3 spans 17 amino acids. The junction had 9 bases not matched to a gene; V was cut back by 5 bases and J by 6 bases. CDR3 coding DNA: TGTGCCAGCAGCCTCTCGGGACTAGCGGGGTTTGCCGGGGAGCTGTTTTTT. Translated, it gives CASSLSGLAGFAGELFF.

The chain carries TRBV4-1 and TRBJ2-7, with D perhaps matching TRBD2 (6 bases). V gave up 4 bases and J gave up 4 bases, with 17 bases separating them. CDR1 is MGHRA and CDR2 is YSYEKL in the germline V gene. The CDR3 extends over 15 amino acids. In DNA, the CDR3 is TGCGCCAGCAGCCTCGGGCCTAGCGCCGATTACGAGCAGTACTTC. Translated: CASSLGPSADYEQYF.

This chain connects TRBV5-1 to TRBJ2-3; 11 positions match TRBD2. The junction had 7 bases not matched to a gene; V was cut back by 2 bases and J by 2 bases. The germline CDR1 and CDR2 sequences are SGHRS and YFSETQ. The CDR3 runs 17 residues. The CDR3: CASSLRLAGGITDTQYF. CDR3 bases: TGCGCCAGCAGCTTAAGGCTAGCGGGAGGTATCACAGATACGCAGTATTTT.

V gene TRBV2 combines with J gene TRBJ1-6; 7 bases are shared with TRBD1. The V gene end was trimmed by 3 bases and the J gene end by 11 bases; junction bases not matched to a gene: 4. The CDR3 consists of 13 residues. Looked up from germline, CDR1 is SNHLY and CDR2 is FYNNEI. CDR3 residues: CASSEKQGPPLHF. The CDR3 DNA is TGTGCCAGCAGTGAGAAACAGGGGCCACCCCTCCACTTT.

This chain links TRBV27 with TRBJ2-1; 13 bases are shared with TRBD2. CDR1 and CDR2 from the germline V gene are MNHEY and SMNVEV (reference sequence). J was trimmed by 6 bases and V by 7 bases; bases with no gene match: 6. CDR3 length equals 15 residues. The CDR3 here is CASILLAGGSNEQFF. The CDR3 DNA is TGTGCCAGCATCCTACTAGCGGGAGGGTCCAATGAGCAGTTCTTC.

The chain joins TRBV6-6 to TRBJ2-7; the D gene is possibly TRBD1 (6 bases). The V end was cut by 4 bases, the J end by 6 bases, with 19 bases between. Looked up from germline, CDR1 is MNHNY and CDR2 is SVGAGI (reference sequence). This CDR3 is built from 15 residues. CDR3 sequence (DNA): TGTGCCAGCAGTTCTCCGGGGCAGGGGCTAGGCGAGCAGTACTTC. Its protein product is CASSSPGQGLGEQYF.

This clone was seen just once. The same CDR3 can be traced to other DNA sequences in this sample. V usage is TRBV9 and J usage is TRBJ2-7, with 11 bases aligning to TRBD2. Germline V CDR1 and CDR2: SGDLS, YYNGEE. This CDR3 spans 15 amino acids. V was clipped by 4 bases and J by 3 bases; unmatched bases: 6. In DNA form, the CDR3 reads TGTGCCAGCAGCCGCGGACTAGCGGGTGACTACGAGCAGTACTTC. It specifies CASSRGLAGDYEQYF.

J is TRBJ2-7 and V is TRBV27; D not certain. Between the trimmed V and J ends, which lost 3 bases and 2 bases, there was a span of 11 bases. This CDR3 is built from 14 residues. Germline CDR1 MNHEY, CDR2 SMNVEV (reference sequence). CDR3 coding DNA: TGTGCCAGCAGTTTCGGTGGCGGAACCTACGAGCAGTACTTC. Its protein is CASSFGGGTYEQYF.

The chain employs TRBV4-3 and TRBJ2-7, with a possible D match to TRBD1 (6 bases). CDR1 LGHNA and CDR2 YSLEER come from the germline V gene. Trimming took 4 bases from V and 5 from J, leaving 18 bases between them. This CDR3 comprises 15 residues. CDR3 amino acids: CASSRAWTAGHEQYF. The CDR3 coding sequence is TGCGCCAGCAGCCGGGCATGGACAGCTGGCCACGAGCAGTACTTC.

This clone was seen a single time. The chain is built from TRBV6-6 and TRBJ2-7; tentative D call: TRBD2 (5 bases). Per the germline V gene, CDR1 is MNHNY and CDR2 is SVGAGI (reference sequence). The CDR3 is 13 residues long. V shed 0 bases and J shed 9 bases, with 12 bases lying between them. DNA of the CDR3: TGTGCCAGCAGTTACTCGGGCGCCGAGGGGCAGTACTTC. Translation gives CASSYSGAEGQYF.

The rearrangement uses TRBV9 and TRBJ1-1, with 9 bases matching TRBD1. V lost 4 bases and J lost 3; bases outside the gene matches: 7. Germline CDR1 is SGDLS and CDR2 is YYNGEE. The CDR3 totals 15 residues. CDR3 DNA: TGTGCCAGCAGCCTTCGACAGGGGGTCGACACTGAAGCTTTCTTT. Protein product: CASSLRQGVDTEAFF.

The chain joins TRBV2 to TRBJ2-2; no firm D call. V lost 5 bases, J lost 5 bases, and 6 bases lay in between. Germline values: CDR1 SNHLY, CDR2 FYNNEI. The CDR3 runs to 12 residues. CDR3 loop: CASSWSTGELFF. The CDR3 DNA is TGTGCCAGCAGTTGGAGTACCGGGGAGCTGTTTTTT. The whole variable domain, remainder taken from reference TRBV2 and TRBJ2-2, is EPEVTQTPSHQVTQMGQEVILRCVPISNHLYFYWYRQILGQKVEFLVSFYNNEISEKSEIFDDQFSVERPDGSNFTLKIRSTKLEDSAMYFCASSWSTGELFFGEGSRLTVL.

This chain's CDR3 is CASSQDPVVRETQYF. The CDR3 DNA follows: TGCGCCAGCAGCCAAGATCCGGTGGTGCGAGAGACCCAGTACTTC. V gene TRBV4-1 combines with J gene TRBJ2-5; D ambiguous. Germline CDR1 MGHRA, CDR2 YSYEKL. V was cut by 0 bases and J by 4 bases, with 12 bases left in between. CDR3 length equals 15 residues.

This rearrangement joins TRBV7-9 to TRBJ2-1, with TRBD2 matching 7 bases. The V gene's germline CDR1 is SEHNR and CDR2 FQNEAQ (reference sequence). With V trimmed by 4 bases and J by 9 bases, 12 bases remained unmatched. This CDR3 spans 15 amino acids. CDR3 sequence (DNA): TGTGCCAGCAGCTCCCCCGGGGCGGGAGTAGGTGAGCAGTTCTTC. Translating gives CASSSPGAGVGEQFF.

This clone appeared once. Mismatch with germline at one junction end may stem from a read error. The CDR3 nucleotides are TGTTCCAGCAGCTTAGCCAGGGGGTTTGCAACTAATGAAAAACTGTTTTTT. It yields the protein CSSSLARGFATNEKLFF. The gene calls are TRBV7-9 and TRBJ1-4, with 7 positions matching TRBD1. The CDR3 length is 17 residues. CDR1 and CDR2 from the germline V gene are SEHNR and FQNEAQ (reference sequence).

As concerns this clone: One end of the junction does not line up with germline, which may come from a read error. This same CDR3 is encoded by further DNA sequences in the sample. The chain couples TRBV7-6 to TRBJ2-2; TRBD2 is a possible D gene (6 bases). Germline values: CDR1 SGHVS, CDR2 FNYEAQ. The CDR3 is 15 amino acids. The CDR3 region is CASSIGTPNTGELFF. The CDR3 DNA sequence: TGTGCTAGCAGCATCGGGACTCCGAACACCGGGGAGCTGTTTTTT.

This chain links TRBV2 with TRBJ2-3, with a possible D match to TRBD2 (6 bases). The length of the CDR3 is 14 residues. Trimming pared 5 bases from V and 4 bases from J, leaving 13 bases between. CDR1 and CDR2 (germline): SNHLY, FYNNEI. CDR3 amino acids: CASSRAGGADTQYF. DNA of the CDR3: TGTGCCAGCAGTAGGGCCGGCGGGGCAGATACGCAGTATTTT. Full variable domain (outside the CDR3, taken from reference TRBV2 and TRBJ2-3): EPEVTQTPSHQVTQMGQEVILRCVPISNHLYFYWYRQILGQKVEFLVSFYNNEISEKSEIFDDQFSVERPDGSNFTLKIRSTKLEDSAMYFCASSRAGGADTQYFGPGTRLTVL.